A selection of T cell receptor beta chains follows, all from one sample in a study of neurological immune-mediated disorders. TCRdb used MiXCR to reprocess the 5' RACE reads, holding one entry per CDR3 protein. The sample carries more than 60,000 distinct CDR3 sequences, 3% to 4% recorded once. Material for sequencing was PBMCs. The origin of the receptors is a woman aged 45-59 years with multiple sclerosis. Both conserved end residues are part of each CDR3. The D gene is left open where the match is weak. Clone size is stated in some rows and not others, as once, few, many or a class when expanded.

j_call: TRBJ2-7
clone_size: many
v_call: TRBV7-2
d_call: -
cdr3_nt: TGTGCCAGCAGCTTAGGTCCAGGGAACGAGCAGTACTTC
cdr3_aa: CASSLGPGNEQYF

j_call: TRBJ2-1
clone_size: many
v_call: TRBV20-1
d_call: -
cdr3_nt: TGCAGTGCTAGCGGGATCAATTCCTACAATGAGCAGTTCTTC
cdr3_aa: CSASGINSYNEQFF

j_call: TRBJ1-5
clone_size: many
v_call: TRBV6-5
d_call: -
cdr3_nt: TGTGCCAGCAACCCGGCCAGGGGACGTCAGCCCCAGCATTTT
cdr3_aa: CASNPARGRQPQHF

j_call: TRBJ2-1
clone_size: many
v_call: TRBV3-1
d_call: -
cdr3_nt: TGTGCCAGCAGCCAAGACTTAAGGCTCTCCTACAATGAGCAGTTCTTC
cdr3_aa: CASSQDLRLSYNEQFF

j_call: TRBJ1-1
clone_size: few
v_call: TRBV7-2
d_call: -
cdr3_nt: TGTGCCAGCAGCTTAGGAGGGGCCGGGTTGGGGCCTGAAGCTTTCTTT
cdr3_aa: CASSLGGAGLGPEAFF

j_call: TRBJ1-2
clone_size: many
v_call: TRBV6-5
d_call: -
cdr3_nt: TGTGCCAGCACCGCCGGGACCGATTGGAGCTACACCTTC
cdr3_aa: CASTAGTDWSYTF

j_call: TRBJ2-2
clone_size: many
v_call: TRBV15
d_call: -
cdr3_nt: TGTGCCACCAGCAGAGATCGGTCCGCTGGGGAGCTGTTTTTT
cdr3_aa: CATSRDRSAGELFF

j_call: TRBJ1-5
clone_size: few
v_call: TRBV12-5
d_call: TRBD1
cdr3_nt: TGTGCTAGTGGTCGGGACAGTTTCAATCAGCCCCAGAATTTT
cdr3_aa: CASGRDSFNQPQNF

j_call: TRBJ2-6
clone_size: many
v_call: TRBV5-1
d_call: TRBD1
cdr3_nt: TGCGCCAGCAGCTCTACGACAGGGGACGGGGCCAACGTCCTGACTTTC
cdr3_aa: CASSSTTGDGANVLTF

j_call: TRBJ2-7
clone_size: -
v_call: TRBV12-3/TRBV12-4
d_call: -
cdr3_nt: TGTGCCAGCAGTTTATCGGCACAGGGATCCTACGAGCAGTACTTC
cdr3_aa: CASSLSAQGSYEQYF

j_call: TRBJ1-5
clone_size: many
v_call: TRBV20-1
d_call: TRBD1
cdr3_nt: TGCAGTGCTAGAGTTAACTCGGGACAGGCTACCAATCAGCCCCAGCATTTT
cdr3_aa: CSARVNSGQATNQPQHF

j_call: TRBJ2-7
clone_size: many
v_call: TRBV10-3
d_call: TRBD2
cdr3_nt: TGTGCCATCGATGGGAGGGATTCCCACGAGCAGTACTTC
cdr3_aa: CAIDGRDSHEQYF

j_call: TRBJ2-3
clone_size: many
v_call: TRBV24-1
d_call: -
cdr3_nt: TGTGCCACCAGTGACTCGGGACTCTTCACAGATACGCAGTATTTT
cdr3_aa: CATSDSGLFTDTQYF

j_call: TRBJ2-2
clone_size: many
v_call: TRBV7-7
d_call: -
cdr3_nt: TGTGCTAGCAGCTTAGAAGTGGGCGGGGAGCTGTTTTTT
cdr3_aa: CASSLEVGGELFF

j_call: TRBJ2-4
clone_size: many
v_call: TRBV5-6
d_call: -
cdr3_nt: TGTGCCAGCAGCCCGGTCAGAGAGCTAGCCAAAAACATTCAGTACTTC
cdr3_aa: CASSPVRELAKNIQYF

j_call: TRBJ2-5
clone_size: many
v_call: TRBV20-1
d_call: -
cdr3_nt: TGCAGTGCCACCCCTTCATTCGGGGGAAACCAAGAGACCCAGTACTTC
cdr3_aa: CSATPSFGGNQETQYF

j_call: TRBJ2-1
clone_size: many
v_call: TRBV7-9
d_call: TRBD1
cdr3_nt: TGTGCCAGCAGCCGACAGGGCTATGAGCAGTTCTTC
cdr3_aa: CASSRQGYEQFF

j_call: TRBJ1-1
clone_size: many
v_call: TRBV5-1
d_call: -
cdr3_nt: TGCGCCAGCAGCTTTAGGCCGGAATTGAACACTGAAGCTTTCTTT
cdr3_aa: CASSFRPELNTEAFF

j_call: TRBJ2-1
clone_size: many
v_call: TRBV24-1
d_call: -
cdr3_nt: TGTGCCACCAGTGATTTCGATCCCGAAAAAGGGGGCAATGAGCAGTTCTTC
cdr3_aa: CATSDFDPEKGGNEQFF

j_call: TRBJ2-1
clone_size: -
v_call: TRBV14
d_call: -
cdr3_nt: TGTGCCAGCAGCCAAGATACTTTCTACGGCGACCTACTGAGCTCCTACAATGAGCAGTTCTTC
cdr3_aa: CASSQDTFYGDLLSSYNEQFF

j_call: TRBJ2-3
clone_size: many
v_call: TRBV20-1
d_call: -
cdr3_nt: TGCAGTGCTCTTCGACTAGGAATATCAGATACGCAGTATTTT
cdr3_aa: CSALRLGISDTQYF

j_call: TRBJ2-3
clone_size: many
v_call: TRBV5-1
d_call: -
cdr3_nt: TGCGCCAGCCACACGACTAGCACAGATACGCAGTATTTT
cdr3_aa: CASHTTSTDTQYF

j_call: TRBJ2-3
clone_size: many
v_call: TRBV29-1
d_call: -
cdr3_nt: TGCAGCGTTGTTCCCGTAAGGGGTGCAGATACGCAGTATTTT
cdr3_aa: CSVVPVRGADTQYF

j_call: TRBJ2-2
clone_size: many
v_call: TRBV20-1
d_call: TRBD2
cdr3_nt: TGCAGTGCTACCTATCCGGGACTAGGGGGCACCGGGGAGCTGTTTTTT
cdr3_aa: CSATYPGLGGTGELFF

j_call: TRBJ2-1
clone_size: many
v_call: TRBV11-1
d_call: -
cdr3_nt: TGTGCCAGCAGCTTAGACGGGAGCTCCTACAATGAGCAGTTCTTC
cdr3_aa: CASSLDGSSYNEQFF

j_call: TRBJ1-1
clone_size: many
v_call: TRBV7-9
d_call: -
cdr3_nt: TGTGCCAGCAGCTTAGAGGTGGGCCAGGGGAACACTGAAGCTTTCTTT
cdr3_aa: CASSLEVGQGNTEAFF

j_call: TRBJ2-7
clone_size: many
v_call: TRBV24-1
d_call: TRBD1
cdr3_nt: TGTGCCACCAGTGACGAAACAGGGGCCGCGGGCGAGCAGTACTTC
cdr3_aa: CATSDETGAAGEQYF